A single sample is the source of the 17 T cell receptor beta chains below, sequenced in a study of beta chain features in type 1 diabetes. The investigators reverse transcribed all of the isolated RNA, so they sequenced expressed TCRB transcripts. Data came from immunoSEQ multiplex PCR; TCRdb stores just in-frame clones and leaves some out. The data contain around 240,000 clones, over 8.5% of them singletons. Source material: naive CD4+ T cells from blood. The receptors stem from a woman younger than 35 in good health.

A few counts support this clone. The chain links TRBV5-1 to TRBJ2-1; 14 bases map to TRBD2. CDR3 size: 16 residues. The germline V gene has CDR1 SGHRS and CDR2 YFSETQ. V was clipped by 0 bases and J by 9 bases; unmatched bases: 5. Written as DNA, the CDR3 is TGCGCCAGCAGCTTGGGACTAGCGGGGGGGAGCGGTGAGCAGTTCTTC. It codes for CASSLGLAGGSGEQFF.

J is TRBJ2-2 and V is TRBV29-1; D is unresolved. The CDR3 spans 16 residues. Deletions cut 3 bases from V and 3 bases from J, with 17 bases between. Germline V gene lookup returns CDR1 SQVTM and CDR2 ANQGSEA. The CDR3 bases are TGCAGCGTTGATAGTGGTCGCGGTACGGACACCGGGGAGCTGTTTTTT. Its protein is CSVDSGRGTDTGELFF.

This clone was detected only a few times. V is TRBV15 and J is TRBJ1-2; D not resolved. Trimming stripped 9 bases from V and 1 base from J, with 6 bases between. Germline CDR1 and CDR2: LNHNV and YYDKDF (reference sequence). CDR3 size: 11 residues. The CDR3 protein is CATAGNYGYTF. CDR3 coding DNA: TGTGCCACTGCGGGTAACTATGGCTACACCTTC.

The table lists this clone with a few counts. The chain employs TRBV5-4 and TRBJ1-1, with 7 bases matching TRBD1. V lost 4 bases, J lost 5 bases, and 5 bases stayed unmatched. Germline V gene sequence: CDR1 SGHNT, CDR2 YYREEE (reference sequence). The CDR3 runs to 13 residues. CDR3 bases: TGTGCCAGCAGCCCCAACAGGGGAACTGAAGCTTTCTTT. Amino acids: CASSPNRGTEAFF.

This chain connects TRBV2 to TRBJ1-1; 9 bases align to TRBD1. V shed 5 bases, J shed 11 bases, and the junction held 9 bases outside the gene matches. The CDR3 totals 13 residues. Germline V lookup: CDR1 SNHLY, CDR2 FYNNEI. CDR3 in amino acids: CASSSTPDRGAFF. The DNA of the CDR3 is TGTGCCAGCAGTTCTACCCCGGACAGGGGCGCTTTCTTT.

The rearrangement uses TRBV25-1 and TRBJ2-5, with 7 bases lining up with TRBD2. This CDR3 is 15 amino acids long. Germline V gene sequence: CDR1 MGHDK, CDR2 SYGVNS. The junction had 5 bases not matched to a gene; V was cut back by 3 bases and J by 1 base. In DNA, the CDR3 is TGTGCCAGCAGTGAGGGGGGACTAATCCAAGAGACCCAGTACTTC. Translated: CASSEGGLIQETQYF.

The chain carries TRBV7-2 and TRBJ2-7; TRBD1 agrees at 9 bases. The CDR3 runs to 14 residues. The trim removed 3 bases at V and 5 bases at J, leaving 5 bases unmatched. Germline V CDR1 and CDR2: SGHTA, FQGNSA. DNA of the CDR3: TGTGCCAGCAGCTTGAGGGACAGGGCCAACGAGCAGTACTTC. Translation gives CASSLRDRANEQYF.

This clone showed up just a few times. V is TRBV14 and J is TRBJ2-3; D might be TRBD1 (6 bases). Germline CDR1 SGHDN, CDR2 FVKESK. Deletions cut 0 bases from V and 4 bases from J, with 8 bases between. The CDR3 runs 14 residues. DNA of the CDR3: TGTGCCAGCAGCCAAGATGCAGGGGCAGATACGCAGTATTTT. It encodes CASSQDAGADTQYF.

This clone was counted only a few times. The rearrangement uses TRBV30 and TRBJ2-7; TRBD1 is a possible D gene (6 bases). The CDR3 runs 12 residues. Germline lookup yields CDR1 GTSNPN and CDR2 SVGIG (reference sequence). Trimming took 4 bases from V and 2 from J, leaving 9 bases between them. DNA for the CDR3: TGTGCCTGGATACAGGGCCCCTACGAGCAGTACTTC. Protein: CAWIQGPYEQYF.

This clone turned up a few times. The chain couples TRBV9 to TRBJ1-1; no definite D call. V was shortened by 5 bases and J by 3 bases, with 14 bases between the two germline ends. Germline V CDR1 and CDR2: SGDLS, YYNGEE. The CDR3 totals 14 residues. The CDR3 sequence: CASSVLGADTEAFF. In DNA, the CDR3 is TGTGCCAGCAGTGTTCTAGGTGCGGACACTGAAGCTTTCTTT.

The rearrangement links TRBV19 to TRBJ2-1; 7 bases map to TRBD1. Trimming at V came to 5 bases and at J to 3 bases, leaving 10 bases not matched to a gene. The germline V gene has CDR1 LNHDA and CDR2 SQIVND (reference sequence). The CDR3 has 16 residues. CDR3 DNA: TGTGCCAGTAGTCTAACCACAGGGGATAGCTACAATGAGCAGTTCTTC. Its translation is CASSLTTGDSYNEQFF.

The gene calls are TRBV14 and TRBJ2-5; D might be TRBD2 (5 bases). CDR3 size: 16 residues. V was shortened by 1 base and J by 1 base, with 13 bases between the two germline ends. Germline CDR1 and CDR2: SGHDN and FVKESK. The CDR3 nucleotides are TGTGCCAGCAGCCAAGGAGCGGTGCTACTCCAAGAGACCCAGTACTTC. Translated, it gives CASSQGAVLLQETQYF.

Details on this clone: Additional DNA sequences in this sample encode the identical CDR3. V and J are TRBV15 and TRBJ2-1; 7 bases agree with TRBD2. CDR1 LNHNV and CDR2 YYDKDF come from the germline V gene (reference sequence). CDR3 length: 16 residues. V gave up 0 bases and J gave up 2 bases; unmatched junction bases: 4. The CDR3 sequence is CATSRDLGGAYNEQFF. For the CDR3, the DNA is TGTGCCACCAGCAGAGATTTGGGGGGGGCCTACAATGAGCAGTTCTTC. Variable domain in full (rest from reference TRBV15 and TRBJ2-1): DAMVIQNPRYQVTQFGKPVTLSCSQTLNHNVMYWYQQKSSQAPKLLFHYYDKDFNNEADTPDNFQSRRPNTSFCFLDIRSPGLGDTAMYLCATSRDLGGAYNEQFFGPGTRLTVL.

This clone showed up just a few times. CDR3: CASSLARSGSITDTQYF. The CDR3, as DNA: TGCGCCAGCAGCTTGGCTCGGAGCGGGAGCATCACAGATACGCAGTATTTT. The chain carries TRBV5-1 and TRBJ2-3; 8 bases fit TRBD2. This CDR3 has 17 residues. The V and J ends lost 0 bases and 2 bases, in that order; junction bases with no gene match: 8. Germline CDR1 SGHRS, CDR2 YFSETQ. Filled out from reference TRBV5-1 and TRBJ2-3, the complete variable domain reads KAGVTQTPRYLIKTRGQQVTLSCSPISGHRSVSWYQQTPGQGLQFLFEYFSETQRNKGNFPGRFSGRQFSNSRSEMNVSTLELGDSALYLCASSLARSGSITDTQYFGPGTRLTVL.

This clone was seen a handful of times. The J gene is TRBJ2-1, the V gene TRBV5-1; 7 nucleotides agree with TRBD1. J gave up 7 bases and V 6 bases, and 7 bases lay outside the gene matches. The germline gives CDR1 SGHRS, CDR2 YFSETQ. The CDR3 runs to 13 residues. The CDR3 DNA sequence: TGCGCCAGCAAAAGACAGGGCCTAAATGAGCAGTTCTTC. It translates to CASKRQGLNEQFF.

The gene calls are TRBV7-9 and TRBJ1-4; tentative D call: TRBD1 (5 bases). The CDR3 is 15 amino acids. V lost 3 bases and J 5 bases, leaving 13 bases between the germline ends. Germline-derived CDR1 and CDR2 are SEHNR and FQNEAQ (reference sequence). CDR3 DNA: TGTGCCAGCAGCTTGGCCCTAGGGGTGAATGAAAAACTGTTTTTT. Protein product: CASSLALGVNEKLFF.

This clone was found a few times. The chain uses TRBV6-5 and TRBJ2-7; D unclear. The length of the CDR3 is 15 residues. V shed 6 bases and J shed 3 bases, with 18 bases lying between them. Per the germline V gene, CDR1 is MNHEY and CDR2 is SVGAGI. CDR3 loop: CASRRLSGSYYEQYF. The DNA of the CDR3 is TGTGCCAGCAGACGACTCTCCGGCTCTTACTACGAGCAGTACTTC.